The rows below give T cell receptor beta chains drawn from one sample of a study of T cells after yellow fever vaccination. TCRdb called the 5' RACE reads again in MiXCR, with one record for every CDR3 protein. The table includes under 400,000 distinct CDR3 sequences, 11% detected once. The source was PBMCs, collected on the day of the first yellow fever vaccination. The receptor source for this set is a man aged 18 to 30 who received the YFV17D yellow fever vaccine. Each CDR3 is given without its conserved first and last residue. The D gene is left open where the match is weak.

v_call	d_call	j_call	cdr3_aa
TRBV29-1	NA	TRBJ2-4	SVVGGAGENIQY
TRBV19	NA	TRBJ2-3	ASTPQGGPWGDTQY
TRBV11-3	TRBD1	TRBJ1-1	ASSLGPDRPAF
TRBV5-6	NA	TRBJ2-5	ASSLEASWFLETQY
TRBV10-2	TRBD1	TRBJ2-1	ASSESDRFWEQF
TRBV4-2	TRBD2	TRBJ2-3	ASSHHGSGGQRNPDTQY
TRBV20-1	NA	TRBJ1-3	SALGSSGNTIY
TRBV7-3	TRBD1	TRBJ1-6	ASSRTGRRDNSPLH
TRBV3-1	NA	TRBJ2-7	ASSGDGGYEQY
TRBV11-2	NA	TRBJ1-2	ASSIPGAPYGYT
TRBV7-2	TRBD1	TRBJ2-7	ASSAGRGTGVYEQY
TRBV27	NA	TRBJ2-7	ASSWGQLYEQY
TRBV18	NA	TRBJ1-1	ASSGDKNTEAF
TRBV4-2	TRBD2	TRBJ2-3	ASSLSGGHSTDTQY
TRBV4-3	NA	TRBJ1-5	ASSQDPTVNQPQH
TRBV20-1	TRBD2	TRBJ2-3	SAPSGTSGGAFTDTQY
TRBV4-1	NA	TRBJ2-7	ASSQVSGSVSYEQY
TRBV20-1	NA	TRBJ2-6	SAGSPTQHSGANVLT
TRBV4-2	TRBD2	TRBJ2-5	ASSQDWGLAGAETQY
TRBV20-1	NA	TRBJ2-5	SARQAMLQETQY
TRBV5-6	NA	TRBJ2-5	ASRLNPGRQRLETQY
TRBV10-3	NA	TRBJ2-7	AISESAQVSSYEQY
TRBV7-2	NA	TRBJ2-3	ARGAHLALTDTQY
TRBV12-3/TRBV12-4	TRBD2	TRBJ2-7	ASSSRTSSYEQY
TRBV9	NA	TRBJ2-5	ASSVDETDQETQY
TRBV7-8	TRBD2	TRBJ2-1	ASSSRAGPSSYNEQF
TRBV4-2	NA	TRBJ2-1	ASSQDALGGSYNEQF
TRBV7-2	NA	TRBJ2-5	ASSFIWGNDGTQY
TRBV28	TRBD2	TRBJ2-5	ASSLTSAGIQTQY